These 22 T cell receptor beta chains share one sample of origin, sequenced in a study of cytotoxic CD8 clonotypes in ibrutinib-treated CLL. Here immunoSEQ multiplex PCR was the method, and the copy in TCRdb shows in-frame clones only, minus some. The table has tens of thousands of clones, about 72% seen once. The source material was PBMCs, sampled after 12 months of ibrutinib treatment. The receptors were sampled from a human donor with chronic lymphocytic leukemia.

This clone was picked up a small number of times. The chain joins TRBV2 to TRBJ2-4; 8 bases map to TRBD2. There are 15 residues in the CDR3. Per the germline V gene, CDR1 is SNHLY and CDR2 is FYNNEI. With V trimmed by 1 base and J by 4 bases, 3 bases remained unmatched. The chain's CDR3 is CASSEEASGKNIQYF. The CDR3 nucleotides read TGTGCCAGCAGTGAAGAGGCTAGCGGGAAAAACATTCAGTACTTC.

This rearrangement joins TRBV7-9 to TRBJ2-3; 7 nucleotides match TRBD2. The CDR3 covers 15 residues. Germline loops: CDR1 SEHNR, CDR2 FQNEAQ (reference sequence). The V gene end was trimmed by 3 bases and the J gene end by 10 bases; junction bases not matched to a gene: 13. CDR3: CASSFLGAGADPQYF. Here the CDR3 DNA reads TGTGCCAGCAGCTTTCTAGGCGCGGGAGCGGACCCGCAGTATTTT.

This sequence joins TRBV9 and TRBJ1-5; possibly TRBD1 for D (6 bases). Germline V gene sequence: CDR1 SGDLS, CDR2 YYNGEE. The ends were cut back, 4 bases at V and 5 bases at J, with 13 bases in the middle. The CDR3 is 14 residues long. The CDR3: CASSKTGNDQPQHF. The CDR3 nucleotides are TGTGCCAGCAGCAAAACAGGGAATGATCAGCCCCAGCATTTT.

This clone occurred a few times. This sequence joins TRBV7-9 and TRBJ1-1; no clear D gene. The germline V and J ends were trimmed by 6 bases and 5 bases, with 7 bases remaining between them. CDR1 SEHNR and CDR2 FQNEAQ come from the germline V gene (reference sequence). This CDR3 has 11 amino acids. The CDR3: CASSRETEAFF. CDR3 nucleotide sequence: TGTGCCAGCAGTCGGGAGACTGAAGCTTTCTTT.

The rearrangement uses TRBV30 and TRBJ2-7, with D unresolved. From germline, CDR1 is GTSNPN and CDR2 SVGIG (reference sequence). The CDR3 extends over 13 amino acids. Trimming cost V 0 bases and J 2 bases, with 8 bases left between them. CDR3 bases: TGTGCCTGGAGTGTTAGCAGTACCTACGAGCAGTACTTC. Translation gives CAWSVSSTYEQYF.

The chain recombines TRBV6-5 with TRBJ2-7; D may be TRBD1 (5 bases). Germline V gene data show CDR1 as MNHEY and CDR2 as SVGAGI. The CDR3 is made up of 14 amino acids. The germline V and J ends were trimmed by 6 bases and 3 bases, with 15 bases remaining between them. DNA for the CDR3: TGTGCCAGCAGACGACGGACAAACCTCTACGAGCAGTACTTC. It codes for CASRRRTNLYEQYF.

The rearrangement uses TRBV6-5 and TRBJ2-3; 10 bases line up with TRBD1. This CDR3 spans 14 amino acids. V lost 5 bases, J lost 1 base, and 0 bases stayed unmatched. Germline V gene data show CDR1 as MNHEY and CDR2 as SVGAGI. CDR3 in amino acids: CASSGTGGTDTQYF. The CDR3 DNA reads TGTGCCAGCAGTGGGACAGGGGGCACAGATACGCAGTATTTT.

V and J are TRBV5-1 and TRBJ2-3, with 9 bases lining up with TRBD1. Trimming at V came to 0 bases and at J to 4 bases, leaving 6 bases not matched to a gene. This CDR3 has 16 residues. CDR1 is SGHRS and CDR2 is YFSETQ in the germline V gene. CDR3 nucleotide sequence: TGCGCCAGCAGCTTGGAGGGACAGGGAGGTGCAGATACGCAGTATTTT. This translates into CASSLEGQGGADTQYF.

The chain carries TRBV6-5 and TRBJ1-1; weak D call: TRBD1 (5 bases). V was pared by 4 bases and J by 0 bases, with 15 bases between. Per the germline V gene, CDR1 is MNHEY and CDR2 is SVGAGI. CDR3 length equals 16 residues. The CDR3 nucleotides are TGTGCCAGCAGTTCTCGGGGGGGGGAGATGAACACTGAAGCTTTCTTT. Translated: CASSSRGGEMNTEAFF.

In this sample, this clone turned up many times. This sequence joins TRBV28 and TRBJ1-3; TRBD1 agrees at 8 bases. V was clipped by 4 bases and J by 0 bases; unmatched bases: 5. The CDR3 sequence is 16 residues long. CDR1 is MDHEN, CDR2 SYDVKM, per germline. CDR3 nucleotides: TGTGCCAGCAGTTCGTGGACAGGGAGCTCTGGAAACACCATATATTTT. Residues: CASSSWTGSSGNTIYF.

V is TRBV19 and J is TRBJ2-1; D uncertain. The CDR3 spans 12 residues. The V gene's germline CDR1 is LNHDA and CDR2 SQIVND (reference sequence). The germline V and J ends were trimmed by 3 bases and 13 bases, with 13 bases remaining between them. The CDR3 loop reads CASSIEDRPQFF. In DNA, the CDR3 is TGTGCCAGTAGTATTGAGGATCGCCCCCAGTTCTTC.

This chain uses TRBV30 with TRBJ2-3; the D gene is possibly TRBD2 (6 bases). CDR3 length: 13 residues. Germline V gives CDR1 GTSNPN, CDR2 SVGIG (reference sequence). Trimming took 0 bases from V and 3 from J, leaving 7 bases between them. This chain's CDR3 is CAWSVLATDTQYF. CDR3 coding DNA: TGTGCCTGGAGTGTACTAGCAACAGATACGCAGTATTTT.

The chain links TRBV5-6 to TRBJ2-7, with D possibly being TRBD1 (5 bases). In germline, CDR1 is SGHDT, CDR2 YYEEEE. This CDR3 is 12 amino acids long. V lost 2 bases and J lost 12, with 15 bases in between. The CDR3 coding sequence is TGTGCCAGCAGCTTAGGGGAATCCGGGTGGTACTTC. It encodes CASSLGESGWYF.

V and J are TRBV5-1 and TRBJ1-4; D remains unclear. The V gene's germline CDR1 is SGHRS and CDR2 YFSETQ. Trimming took 2 bases from V and 8 from J, leaving 13 bases between them. The CDR3 spans 14 residues. The CDR3 reads CASSFEQPQEKLFF. The CDR3 DNA reads as TGCGCCAGCAGCTTTGAACAGCCACAGGAAAAACTGTTTTTT.

The genes are TRBV7-2 and TRBJ1-4, with D uncertain. The germline gives CDR1 SGHTA, CDR2 FQGNSA. The CDR3 loop spans 13 amino acids. V lost 1 base to trimming and J lost 7 bases, with 7 bases between them. The CDR3 DNA sequence: TGTGCCAGCAGCTTAGTATCGGGTGAAAAACTGTTTTTT. This codes for CASSLVSGEKLFF. Variable domain in full (rest from reference TRBV7-2 and TRBJ1-4): GAGVSQSPSNKVTEKGKDVELRCDPISGHTALYWYRQSLGQGLEFLIYFQGNSAPDKSGLPSDRFSAERTGGSVSTLTIQRTQQEDSAVYLCASSLVSGEKLFFGSGTQLSVL.

CDR3 in amino acids: CASSTDTLSYEQYF. For the CDR3, the DNA is TGTGCCAGCAGCACAGACACCCTCTCCTACGAGCAGTACTTC. The rearrangement joins TRBV21-1 to TRBJ2-7; no DNA check was done on the table's D call, TRBD1. TRBV21-1 is given as a pseudogene. The CDR3 extends over 14 amino acids.

V is TRBV28 and J is TRBJ2-5; either TRBD1 or TRBD2 may supply D (5 bases each). Germline CDR1 and CDR2: MDHEN and SYDVKM. Deletions cut 7 bases from V and 2 bases from J, with 17 bases between. The CDR3 is 15 residues long. The CDR3 DNA follows: TGTGCCAGCACCCCGTGGGGGAGTCTACAAGAGACCCAGTACTTC. It translates to CASTPWGSLQETQYF.

This sequence joins TRBV5-4 and TRBJ1-3, with D unresolved. Trimming cost V 2 bases and J 0 bases, with 6 bases left between them. The CDR3 contains 14 residues. CDR1 is SGHNT, CDR2 YYREEE, per germline (reference sequence). The CDR3 reads CASSFGVSGNTIYF. The DNA for the CDR3 is TGTGCCAGCAGCTTCGGGGTCTCTGGAAACACCATATATTTT.

A single count supports this clone. The gene calls are TRBV30 and TRBJ1-1; D possibly corresponds to TRBD1 (6 bases). V lost 5 bases to trimming and J lost 0 bases, with 10 bases between them. Germline CDR1 is GTSNPN and CDR2 is SVGIG (reference sequence). This CDR3 has 13 residues. The CDR3 reads CAWRRGMNTEAFF. As DNA, the CDR3 is TGTGCCTGGCGAAGGGGGATGAACACTGAAGCTTTCTTT. Supplemented by reference TRBV30 and TRBJ1-1, the full variable domain reads SQTIHQWPATLVQPVGSPLSLECTVEGTSNPNLYWYRQAAGRGLQLLFYSVGIGQISSEVPQNLSASRPQDRQFILSSKKLLLSDSGFYLCAWRRGMNTEAFFGQGTRLTVV.

The genes are TRBV5-1 and TRBJ2-2; 11 bases map to TRBD2. Germline V gene sequence: CDR1 SGHRS, CDR2 YFSETQ. J gave up 0 bases and V 10 bases, and 11 bases lay outside the gene matches. CDR3 size: 17 residues. The CDR3 loop is CAGPATSGRSNTGELFF. The CDR3 nucleotides read TGCGCCGGACCCGCAACTAGCGGGAGATCGAACACCGGGGAGCTGTTTTTT.

This clone was observed a handful of times. V is TRBV6-5 and J is TRBJ2-1; a possible D gene is TRBD2 (5 bases). V was pared by 7 bases and J by 8 bases, with 15 bases between. This CDR3 contains 13 residues. The germline gives CDR1 MNHEY, CDR2 SVGAGI. CDR3 loop: CASTIPGRDEQFF. The CDR3 DNA reads TGTGCCAGCACCATCCCCGGGCGGGATGAGCAGTTCTTC.

This sequence joins TRBV4-1 and TRBJ1-2; D is undetermined. This CDR3 spans 15 amino acids. The ends were cut back, 0 bases at V and 8 bases at J, with 16 bases in the middle. CDR1 and CDR2 (germline): MGHRA, YSYEKL. CDR3 in amino acids: CASSQDGPDGEGYTF. The CDR3 nucleotides read TGCGCCAGCAGCCAAGATGGCCCGGACGGCGAGGGCTACACCTTC.